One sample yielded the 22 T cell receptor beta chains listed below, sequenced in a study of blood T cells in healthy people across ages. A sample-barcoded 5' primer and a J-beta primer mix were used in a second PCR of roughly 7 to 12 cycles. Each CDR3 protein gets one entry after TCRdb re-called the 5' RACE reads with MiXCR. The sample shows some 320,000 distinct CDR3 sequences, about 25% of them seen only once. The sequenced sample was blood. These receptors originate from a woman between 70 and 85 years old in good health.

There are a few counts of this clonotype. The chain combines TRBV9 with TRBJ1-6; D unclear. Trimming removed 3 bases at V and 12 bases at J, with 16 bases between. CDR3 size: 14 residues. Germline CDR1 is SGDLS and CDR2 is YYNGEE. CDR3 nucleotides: TGTGCCAGCAGCGCCAACTCCTTATCCGAACCCCTCCACTTT. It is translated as CASSANSLSEPLHF.

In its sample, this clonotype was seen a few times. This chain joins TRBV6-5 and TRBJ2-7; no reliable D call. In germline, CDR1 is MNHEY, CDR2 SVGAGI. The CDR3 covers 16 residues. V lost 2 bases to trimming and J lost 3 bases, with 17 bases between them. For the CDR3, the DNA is TGTGCCAGCAGTTACCTACCATCCCCGGTCTACTACGAGCAGTACTTC. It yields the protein CASSYLPSPVYYEQYF.

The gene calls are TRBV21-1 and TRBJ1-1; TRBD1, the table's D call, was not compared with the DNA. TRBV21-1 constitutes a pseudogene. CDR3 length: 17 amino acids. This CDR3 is CASSRPGRGALNTEAFF. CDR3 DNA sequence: TGTGCCAGCAGCAGACCAGGCAGGGGCGCTTTGAACACTGAAGCTTTCTTT.

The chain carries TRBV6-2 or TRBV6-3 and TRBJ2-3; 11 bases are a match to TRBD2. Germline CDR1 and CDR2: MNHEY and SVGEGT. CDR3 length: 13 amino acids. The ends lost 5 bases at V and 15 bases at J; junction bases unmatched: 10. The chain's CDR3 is CASSTTTTSGKYF. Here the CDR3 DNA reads TGTGCCAGCAGTACAACCACGACTAGCGGGAAATATTTT.

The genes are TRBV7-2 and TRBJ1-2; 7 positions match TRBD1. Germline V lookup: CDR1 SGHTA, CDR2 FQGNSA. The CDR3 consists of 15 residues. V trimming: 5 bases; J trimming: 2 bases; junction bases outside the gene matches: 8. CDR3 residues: CASSISRDRNYGYTF. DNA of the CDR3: TGTGCCAGCAGCATAAGTAGGGACAGAAACTATGGCTACACCTTC.

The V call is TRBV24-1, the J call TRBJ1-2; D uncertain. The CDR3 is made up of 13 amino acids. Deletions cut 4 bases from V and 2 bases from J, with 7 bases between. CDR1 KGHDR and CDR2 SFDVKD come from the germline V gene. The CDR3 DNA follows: TGTGCCACCAGTGACCTCGACAACTATGGCTACACCTTC. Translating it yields CATSDLDNYGYTF.

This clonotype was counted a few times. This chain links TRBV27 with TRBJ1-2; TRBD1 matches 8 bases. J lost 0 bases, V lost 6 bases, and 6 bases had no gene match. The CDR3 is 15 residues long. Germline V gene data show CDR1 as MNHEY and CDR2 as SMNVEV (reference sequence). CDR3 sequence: CASRNDRGTNYGYTF. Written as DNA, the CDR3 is TGTGCCAGCAGAAACGACAGGGGCACTAACTATGGCTACACCTTC.

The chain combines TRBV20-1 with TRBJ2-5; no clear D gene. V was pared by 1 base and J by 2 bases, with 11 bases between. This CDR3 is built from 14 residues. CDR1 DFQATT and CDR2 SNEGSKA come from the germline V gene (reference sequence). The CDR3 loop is CSARVLTVQETQYF. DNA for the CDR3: TGCAGTGCTAGAGTCTTAACAGTTCAAGAGACCCAGTACTTC.

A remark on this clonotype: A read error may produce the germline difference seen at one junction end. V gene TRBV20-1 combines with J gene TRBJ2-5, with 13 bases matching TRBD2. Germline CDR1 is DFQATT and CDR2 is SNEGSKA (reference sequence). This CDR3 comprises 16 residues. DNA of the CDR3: TGCAGTTCTAGGACTAGCGGGAGAACTTACCAAGAGACCCAGTACTTC. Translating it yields CSSRTSGRTYQETQYF.

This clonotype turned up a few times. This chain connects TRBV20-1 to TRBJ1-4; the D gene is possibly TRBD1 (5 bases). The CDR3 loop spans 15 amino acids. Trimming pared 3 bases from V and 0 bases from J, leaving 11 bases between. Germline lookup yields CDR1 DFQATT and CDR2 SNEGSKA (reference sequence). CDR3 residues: CSASDRRATNEKLFF. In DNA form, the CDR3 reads TGCAGTGCTAGCGACAGAAGGGCAACTAATGAAAAACTGTTTTTT.

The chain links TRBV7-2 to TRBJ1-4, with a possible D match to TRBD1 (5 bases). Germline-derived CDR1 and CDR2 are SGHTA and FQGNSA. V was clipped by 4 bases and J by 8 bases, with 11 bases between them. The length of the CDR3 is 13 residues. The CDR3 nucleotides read TGTGCCAGCAGCTCGCGACAGTACGAAAAACTGTTTTTT. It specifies CASSSRQYEKLFF.

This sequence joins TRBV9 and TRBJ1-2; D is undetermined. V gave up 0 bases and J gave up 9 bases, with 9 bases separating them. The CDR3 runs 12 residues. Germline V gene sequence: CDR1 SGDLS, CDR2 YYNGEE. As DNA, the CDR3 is TGTGCCAGCAGCGTAGTGGAGGGTCGCTACACCTTC. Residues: CASSVVEGRYTF.

The CDR3 is CASRRMNGAGELFF. The CDR3 DNA is TGTGCCAGCAGGCGGATGAACGGTGCCGGGGAGCTGTTTTTT. The rearrangement uses TRBV9 and TRBJ2-2, with D unresolved. Trimming took off 5 bases at V and 6 bases at J, with 14 bases between the two ends. The CDR3 runs to 14 residues. Per the germline V gene, CDR1 is SGDLS and CDR2 is YYNGEE.

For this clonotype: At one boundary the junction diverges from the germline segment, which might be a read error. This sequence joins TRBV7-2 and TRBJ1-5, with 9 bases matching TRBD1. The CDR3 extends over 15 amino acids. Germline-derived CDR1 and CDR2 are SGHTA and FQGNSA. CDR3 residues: CASNLGGTGNQPQHF. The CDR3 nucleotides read TGTGCCAGCAACTTAGGAGGGACAGGGAATCAGCCCCAGCATTTT.

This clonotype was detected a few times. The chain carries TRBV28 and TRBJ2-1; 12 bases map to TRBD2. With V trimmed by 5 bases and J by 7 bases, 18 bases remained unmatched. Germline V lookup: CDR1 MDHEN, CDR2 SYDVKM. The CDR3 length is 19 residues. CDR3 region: CASSPTPMLTSGRRNEQFF. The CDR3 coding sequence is TGTGCCAGCAGTCCCACGCCCATGTTGACTAGCGGGAGAAGGAATGAGCAGTTCTTC.

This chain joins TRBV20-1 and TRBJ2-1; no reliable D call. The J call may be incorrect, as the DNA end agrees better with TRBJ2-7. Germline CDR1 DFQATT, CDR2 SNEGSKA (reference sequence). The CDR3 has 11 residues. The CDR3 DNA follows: TGCAGTGCCTCGCTAGACTACGAGCAGTACTTC. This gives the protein CSASLDYEQYF.

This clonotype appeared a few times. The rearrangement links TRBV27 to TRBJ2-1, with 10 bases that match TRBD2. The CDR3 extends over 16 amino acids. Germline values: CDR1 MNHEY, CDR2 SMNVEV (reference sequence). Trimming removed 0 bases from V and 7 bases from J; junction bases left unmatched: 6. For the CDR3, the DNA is TGTGCCAGCAGTTTATCATCTAGCGGGAGACGGAATGAGCAGTTCTTC. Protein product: CASSLSSSGRRNEQFF.

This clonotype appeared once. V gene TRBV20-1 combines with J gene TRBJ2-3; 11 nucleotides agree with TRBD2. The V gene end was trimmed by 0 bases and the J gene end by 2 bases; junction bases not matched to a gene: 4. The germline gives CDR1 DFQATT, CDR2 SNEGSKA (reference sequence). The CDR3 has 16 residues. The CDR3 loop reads CSARDLLAGATDTQYF. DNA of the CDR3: TGCAGTGCTAGAGATTTACTAGCGGGGGCCACAGATACGCAGTATTTT.

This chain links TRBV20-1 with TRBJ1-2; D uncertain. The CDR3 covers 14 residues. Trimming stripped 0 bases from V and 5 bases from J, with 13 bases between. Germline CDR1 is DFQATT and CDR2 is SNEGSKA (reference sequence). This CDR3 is CSARDSWAGYGYTF. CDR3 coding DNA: TGCAGTGCTAGAGATTCGTGGGCTGGATATGGCTACACCTTC.

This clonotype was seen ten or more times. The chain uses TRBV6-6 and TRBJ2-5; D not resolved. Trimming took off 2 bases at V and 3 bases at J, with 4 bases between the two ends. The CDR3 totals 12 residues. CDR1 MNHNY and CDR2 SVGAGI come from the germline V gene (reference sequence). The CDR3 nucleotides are TGTGCCAGCAGTTACCCGGAAGAGACCCAGTACTTC. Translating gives CASSYPEETQYF.

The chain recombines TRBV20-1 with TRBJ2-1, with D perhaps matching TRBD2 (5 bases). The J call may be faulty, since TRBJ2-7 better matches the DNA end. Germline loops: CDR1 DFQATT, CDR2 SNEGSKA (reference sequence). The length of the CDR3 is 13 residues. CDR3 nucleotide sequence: TGCAGTGCTAGAGTAGCGAACGCCTACGAGCAGTACTTC. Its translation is CSARVANAYEQYF.

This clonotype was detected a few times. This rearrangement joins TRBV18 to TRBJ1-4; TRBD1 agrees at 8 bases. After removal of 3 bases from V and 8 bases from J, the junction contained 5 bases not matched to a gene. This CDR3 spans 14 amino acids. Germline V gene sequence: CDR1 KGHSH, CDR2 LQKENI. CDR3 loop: CASSPEAGGEKLFF. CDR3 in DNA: TGTGCCAGCTCACCGGAGGCAGGGGGCGAAAAACTGTTTTTT.